The subject of this entry is one T cell receptor beta chain. Original processing methods: Estimation of nucleated cell counts relied on the amplification of reference gene primers. Using immunoSEQ multiplex PCR, the repertoire was profiled, and TCRdb retains in-frame clones only, with some absent. That table is the source of V, J and clone size, and D and trimming were worked out from the DNA. Of 340,000 or so clones in the sample, around 82% were seen once. The germline V gene encodes CDR1 KGHDR and CDR2 SFDVKD. The ends lost 4 bases at V and 4 bases at J; junction bases unmatched: 1. CDR3 size: 14 residues. The data originate from a study of blood T cell repertoires in COVID-19. In the study overall: Donors in the United States, Italy and Spain gave samples during acute or convalescent COVID-19. The cDNA or gDNA used as material had been derived from T cells, B-cell-depleted T cells, or PBMCs.

The clonotype was recovered from a man younger than 45 with active or convalescent COVID-19. The sequenced sample consisted of peripheral blood. This rearrangement joins TRBV24-1 to TRBJ1-2; TRBD1 matches at 11 bases. The CDR3 loop reads CATSEGTGGYGYTF. The DNA for the CDR3 is TGTGCCACCAGTGAGGGGACAGGGGGCTATGGCTACACCTTC.